A selection of T cell receptor beta chains follows, all from one sample in a study of T cell responses to AZD1222 COVID-19 vaccine. Method: immunoSEQ multiplex PCR; TCRdb's copy keeps in-frame clones and lacks some. The sample includes more than 250,000 clones, 90% to 95% of them seen just once. This material consisted of peripheral blood, taken on day 0 of AZD1222 vaccination. The receptors shown here come from an adult in good health. Each CDR3 is given with its conserved first and last residue. D genes are given only for firm matches.

>TRBV2|TRBD1|TRBJ1-4
CASSETGAGNEKLFF
TGTGCCAGCAGTGAAACAGGGGCCGGTAATGAAAAACTGTTTTTT
>TRBV6-5|TRBD2|TRBJ2-3
CASRGLAQDTQYF
TGTGCCAGCAGGGGACTAGCGCAAGATACGCAGTATTTT
>TRBV25-1|NA|TRBJ1-1
CASSEYPPAAFF
TGTGCCAGCAGTGAATACCCCCCAGCTGCTTTCTTT
>TRBV5-1|NA|TRBJ1-1
CASSLGSIKDTEAFF
TGCGCCAGCAGCTTGGGTTCGATTAAGGACACTGAAGCTTTCTTT
>TRBV11-2|NA|TRBJ1-4
CASSPGTITEKLFF
TGTGCCAGCAGCCCCGGAACTATTACTGAAAAACTGTTTTTT
>TRBV19|NA|TRBJ2-6
CASSIGGAPGANVLTF
TGTGCCAGTAGTATCGGGGGCGCCCCTGGGGCCAACGTCCTGACTTTC
>TRBV7-2|TRBD1|TRBJ2-1
CASRQRQGHNEQFF
TGTGCCAGCAGGCAGAGACAGGGGCACAATGAGCAGTTCTTC
>TRBV24-1|NA|TRBJ1-2
CATSAIAGGGYTF
TGTGCCACCAGTGCTATAGCAGGTGGTGGCTACACCTTC
>TRBV6-6|NA|TRBJ2-3
CASNREAQRTDTQYF
TGTGCCAGCAATCGAGAGGCCCAACGCACAGATACGCAGTATTTT
>TRBV28|NA|TRBJ1-1
CASSLKGVGTEAFF
TGTGCCAGCAGTTTAAAAGGGGTCGGGACTGAAGCTTTCTTT
>TRBV2|NA|TRBJ2-3
CASSEGIHTDTQYF
TGTGCCAGCAGTGAAGGGATCCACACAGATACGCAGTATTTT
>TRBV7-6|NA|TRBJ2-7
CASSSGLYEQYF
TGTGCCAGCAGCTCAGGACTATACGAGCAGTACTTC
>TRBV7-8|NA|TRBJ1-5
CASTIGDHNQPQHF
TGTGCCAGCACCATAGGGGACCACAATCAGCCCCAGCATTTT
>TRBV6-5|TRBD1|TRBJ1-4
CASTTTGIANEKLFF
TGTGCCAGCACCACGACAGGGATTGCCAACGAAAAACTGTTTTTT
>TRBV5-4|TRBD1|TRBJ1-2
CASSLGGGMEGYTF
TGTGCCAGCAGCTTGGGAGGGGGCATGGAGGGCTACACCTTC
>TRBV11-2|NA|TRBJ2-7
CASSPRRGYEQYF
TGTGCCAGCAGCCCCCGGAGGGGATACGAGCAGTACTTC